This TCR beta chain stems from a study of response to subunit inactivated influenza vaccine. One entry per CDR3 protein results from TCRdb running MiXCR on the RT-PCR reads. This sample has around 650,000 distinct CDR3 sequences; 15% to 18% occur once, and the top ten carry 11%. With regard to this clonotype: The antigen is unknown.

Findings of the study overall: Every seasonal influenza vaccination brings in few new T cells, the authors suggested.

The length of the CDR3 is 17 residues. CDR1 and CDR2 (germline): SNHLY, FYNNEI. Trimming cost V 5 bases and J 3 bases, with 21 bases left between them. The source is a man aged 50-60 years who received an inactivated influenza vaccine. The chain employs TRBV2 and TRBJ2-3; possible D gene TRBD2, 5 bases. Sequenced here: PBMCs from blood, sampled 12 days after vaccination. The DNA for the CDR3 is TGTGCCAGCAGTCCTATCAAGAGGCTAGCAGATACAGATACGCAGTATTTT. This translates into CASSPIKRLADTDTQYF.